The 4 T cell receptor beta chains below all came from one sample that was sequenced in a study of T cell changes during pregnancy in multiple sclerosis. Clones were read by immunoSEQ multiplex PCR, and TCRdb kept only the in-frame ones, dropping some. The table includes tens of thousands of clones, approximately 92% detected once. This specimen was peripheral blood, taken in the third trimester of pregnancy. These TCRs come from a female donor in good health, enrolled as a control in a pregnancy study.

This clone was detected only once. This chain uses TRBV7-2 with TRBJ2-5; D perhaps matches TRBD1 (5 bases). Trimming took 4 bases from V and 2 from J, leaving 11 bases between them. Germline V gene lookup returns CDR1 SGHTA and CDR2 FQGNSA. The CDR3 length is 14 residues. The CDR3: CASSSTVTQETQYF. The CDR3 region has the DNA TGTGCCAGCAGCTCGACAGTGACACAAGAGACCCAGTACTTC. The full variable domain, in which reference TRBV7-2 and TRBJ2-5 provide the parts outside the CDR3, is GAGVSQSPSNKVTEKGKDVELRCDPISGHTALYWYRQSLGQGLEFLIYFQGNSAPDKSGLPSDRFSAERTGGSVSTLTIQRTQQEDSAVYLCASSSTVTQETQYFGPGTRLLVL.

The chain combines TRBV10-3 with TRBJ1-1; perhaps TRBD1 as D (6 bases). V lost 4 bases and J lost 1, with 16 bases in between. The germline V gene has CDR1 ENHRY and CDR2 SYGVKD. The CDR3 has 16 residues. In nucleotides, the CDR3 is TGTGCCATCAGTGGGCAGGGGCCAGAATCGAACACTGAAGCTTTCTTT. The encoded protein is CAISGQGPESNTEAFF.

This chain links TRBV13 with TRBJ1-5, with 8 bases aligning to TRBD1. This CDR3 is built from 14 residues. Losses at the gene ends were 2 bases for V and 7 bases for J; bases not matched to a gene: 4. Germline CDR1 PRHDT, CDR2 FYEKMQ (reference sequence). DNA of the CDR3: TGTGCCAGCAGCTTATCAGGGGGCGGCCAGCCCCAGCATTTT. Protein product: CASSLSGGGQPQHF.

This chain uses TRBV7-9 with TRBJ2-7, with D tentatively TRBD2 (6 bases). The CDR3 has 18 amino acids. Trimming cost V 0 bases and J 7 bases, with 25 bases left between them. Per germline, CDR1 SEHNR and CDR2 FQNEAQ (reference sequence). The CDR3 coding sequence is TGTGCCAGCAGCTTAGCCCACATCGGGGCGGGAAGACCGGGGGAGCAGTACTTC. This sequence encodes CASSLAHIGAGRPGEQYF.